This TCR beta chain was documented in a study of neurological immune-mediated disorders. Study summary: The roughly 34 multiple sclerosis patients comprised roughly 30 that were relapsing-remitting and 3 that were secondary progressive. Study-wide points: Whereas HTLV-1-associated myelopathy showed the most TCR clonal expansion, multiple sclerosis showed the least, with levels below those of healthy controls.

In TCRdb, the 5' RACE reads were re-called with MiXCR into one record per CDR3 protein. This table has around 52,000 distinct CDR3 sequences, over 5.5% appearing once. The CDR3 consists of 14 residues. In germline, CDR1 is MNHNS, CDR2 SASEGT. V was trimmed by 3 bases and J by 4 bases, leaving 13 bases between them. The sample holds a few counts of this clonotype. Its target is unknown. The source material was CD4+ T cells from blood. The clonotype comes from a woman under 30 with multiple sclerosis. The V gene is TRBV6-1, the J gene TRBJ2-7, with D perhaps matching TRBD1 (5 bases). This CDR3 reads CASSETVSSYEQYF. CDR3 coding DNA: TGTGCCAGCAGTGAGACAGTTAGCTCATACGAGCAGTACTTC.